Below, 17 T cell receptor beta chains from the same sample are listed, as sequenced in a study of shared clonotypes between healthy human individuals. TCRdb's table, derived via immunoSEQ multiplex PCR, lists solely in-frame clones and lacks some. This sample has some 1,400,000 clones, with over 95% found just once. The sequencing sample was made of naive CD4+ T cells sorted from blood. Subset specified: CD45RA+ positively selected. These receptors all come from a man aged 30-40 years in good health.

The chain couples TRBV18 to TRBJ2-7; a possible D gene is TRBD1 (5 bases). This CDR3 spans 14 amino acids. V lost 4 bases and J 6 bases, leaving 16 bases between the germline ends. Germline loops: CDR1 KGHSH, CDR2 LQKENI. CDR3 nucleotides: TGTGCCAGCTCACATAACGGACAACGAGGCGAGCAGTACTTC. Translating it yields CASSHNGQRGEQYF.

The chain joins TRBV10-1 to TRBJ2-5; possible D gene TRBD1, 6 bases. The J call may be in error: the DNA end matches TRBJ2-7 better. The CDR3 length is 13 residues. Germline values: CDR1 WNHNN, CDR2 SYGVQD (reference sequence). CDR3 region: CASSQGLHYEQYF. CDR3 coding DNA: TGCGCCAGCAGCCAGGGGCTACATTACGAGCAGTACTTC.

The genes are TRBV4-1 and TRBJ2-7; D not resolved. The germline V gene encodes CDR1 MGHRA and CDR2 YSYEKL. Trimming took off 0 bases at V and 6 bases at J, with 21 bases between the two ends. The CDR3 has 17 amino acids. The CDR3 DNA is TGCGCCAGCAGCCAAGAGAGGTTTGGTACGTTACGGGTCGAGCAGTACTTC. Translating it yields CASSQERFGTLRVEQYF.

About this clone: Without the conserved terminal phenylalanine or tryptophan, this CDR3 likely stems from a read error. The DNA is omitted, as the CDR3 cannot be located on it reliably, and the CDR3 follows TCRdb's listing. This CDR3 is CASSEESY. The chain uses TRBV6-5 and TRBJ1-4. Germline assignment: CDR1 MNHEY and CDR2 SVGAGI. The CDR3 comprises 8 residues, both ends counted.

The chain links TRBV27 to TRBJ2-3, with a possible D match to TRBD2 (6 bases). CDR1 is MNHEY, CDR2 SMNVEV, per germline (reference sequence). This CDR3 has 15 residues. Trimming removed 2 bases at V and 2 bases at J, with 11 bases between. The CDR3 nucleotides are TGTGCCAGCAGTTTAGGGCTAGCGAACACAGATACGCAGTATTTT. Protein product: CASSLGLANTDTQYF.

The V gene is TRBV2, the J gene TRBJ2-1; 9 bases line up with TRBD1. This CDR3 is built from 16 residues. The J segment lost 4 bases and the V segment lost 2 bases, leaving 6 bases of the junction unmatched. Germline values: CDR1 SNHLY, CDR2 FYNNEI. The CDR3 here is CASSERGGQGYNEQFF. The CDR3 DNA reads TGTGCCAGCAGTGAACGGGGAGGACAGGGGTACAATGAGCAGTTCTTC.

This clone is a singleton in its sample. This chain connects TRBV6-1 to TRBJ2-7, with 13 bases identical to TRBD2. Trimming took 3 bases from V and 2 from J; bases not matched to a gene: 4. The CDR3 runs to 16 residues. The germline V gene encodes CDR1 MNHNS and CDR2 SASEGT. This CDR3 is CASSEDTSGRAYEQYF. The CDR3 region has the DNA TGTGCCAGCAGTGAGGATACTAGCGGGAGGGCCTACGAGCAGTACTTC.

This clone was detected only a few times. This sequence joins TRBV7-6 and TRBJ2-1, with 7 bases aligning to TRBD2. The germline CDR1 and CDR2 sequences are SGHVS and FNYEAQ. With V trimmed by 0 bases and J by 2 bases, 10 bases remained unmatched. CDR3 size: 18 residues. As DNA, the CDR3 is TGTGCCAGCAGCTTAGCCGGGGCTAGGCTAGCGGCCTACAATGAGCAGTTCTTC. The encoded protein is CASSLAGARLAAYNEQFF.

The V call is TRBV11-3, the J call TRBJ2-3, with D unresolved. Germline V gene sequence: CDR1 SGHNT, CDR2 YENEEA. V was trimmed by 4 bases and J by 5 bases, leaving 10 bases between them. The CDR3 loop spans 13 amino acids. The CDR3 DNA reads TGTGCCAGCAGCTCAAGAGACGGAGATACGCAGTATTTT. Residues: CASSSRDGDTQYF.

The V gene is TRBV28, the J gene TRBJ1-2; D remains unclear. The length of the CDR3 is 14 residues. Germline values: CDR1 MDHEN, CDR2 SYDVKM. Trimming took 1 base from V and 5 from J, leaving 11 bases between them. The CDR3 reads CASSLFRVGYGYTF. As DNA, the CDR3 is TGTGCCAGCAGTTTATTTCGGGTTGGTTATGGCTACACCTTC.

The rearrangement links TRBV27 to TRBJ1-5, with D unclear. The V gene lost 2 bases and the J gene lost 0 bases, with 8 bases spanning the gap. Per germline, CDR1 MNHEY and CDR2 SMNVEV (reference sequence). The CDR3 has 15 residues. The CDR3 reads CASSLRVNSNQPQHF. CDR3 sequence (DNA): TGTGCCAGCAGTTTACGAGTAAATAGCAATCAGCCCCAGCATTTT.

The sample holds one count of this clone. This chain links TRBV6-1 with TRBJ2-7, with a tentative D call TRBD2 (6 bases). CDR3 size: 13 residues. V lost 8 bases to trimming and J lost 4 bases, with 15 bases between them. Germline V lookup: CDR1 MNHNS, CDR2 SASEGT. CDR3 residues: CASSTFGGYEQYF. The CDR3 bases are TGTGCCAGCTCAACATTCGGAGGGTACGAGCAGTACTTC.

The rearrangement uses TRBV15 and TRBJ2-3; 8 nucleotides match TRBD1. The CDR3 is made up of 15 amino acids. The germline V gene encodes CDR1 LNHNV and CDR2 YYDKDF (reference sequence). V dropped 3 bases and J dropped 4; count of bases not matched to a gene: 6. The CDR3 protein is CATSRNRGSPDTQYF. For the CDR3, the DNA is TGTGCCACCAGCAGGAACAGGGGGAGCCCAGATACGCAGTATTTT.

The chain links TRBV18 to TRBJ2-4; D remains unclear. V dropped 3 bases and J dropped 0 bases, with 9 bases sitting between them. This CDR3 is 15 amino acids long. Germline loops: CDR1 KGHSH, CDR2 LQKENI. CDR3 protein: CASSPQRLAKNIQYF. CDR3 DNA sequence: TGTGCCAGCTCACCCCAAAGACTAGCCAAAAACATTCAGTACTTC.

This clone showed up just once. This chain connects TRBV2 to TRBJ2-3; D not certain. The germline V and J ends were trimmed by 6 bases and 6 bases, with 10 bases remaining between them. The CDR3 spans 12 residues. The germline gives CDR1 SNHLY, CDR2 FYNNEI. Here the CDR3 DNA reads TGTGCCAGCAGCCCAGTACGGGATACGCAGTATTTT. Translated: CASSPVRDTQYF.

The chain has TRBV6-5 and TRBJ1-1; maybe TRBD1 (6 bases). V was pared by 6 bases and J by 4 bases, with 18 bases between. CDR3 length: 15 amino acids. Per the germline V gene, CDR1 is MNHEY and CDR2 is SVGAGI. The DNA for the CDR3 is TGTGCCAGCAGACCACAAATTTGGGGGCCCACTGAAGCTTTCTTT. Translating gives CASRPQIWGPTEAFF.

The gene calls are TRBV7-2 and TRBJ1-5; D may be TRBD1 (6 bases). Germline V gives CDR1 SGHTA, CDR2 FQGNSA. This CDR3 is built from 15 residues. V gave up 6 bases and J gave up 7 bases, with 19 bases separating them. The CDR3 sequence is CASSQGGGRGQPQHF. CDR3 nucleotides: TGTGCCAGCAGTCAGGGCGGGGGCAGGGGACAGCCCCAGCATTTT.